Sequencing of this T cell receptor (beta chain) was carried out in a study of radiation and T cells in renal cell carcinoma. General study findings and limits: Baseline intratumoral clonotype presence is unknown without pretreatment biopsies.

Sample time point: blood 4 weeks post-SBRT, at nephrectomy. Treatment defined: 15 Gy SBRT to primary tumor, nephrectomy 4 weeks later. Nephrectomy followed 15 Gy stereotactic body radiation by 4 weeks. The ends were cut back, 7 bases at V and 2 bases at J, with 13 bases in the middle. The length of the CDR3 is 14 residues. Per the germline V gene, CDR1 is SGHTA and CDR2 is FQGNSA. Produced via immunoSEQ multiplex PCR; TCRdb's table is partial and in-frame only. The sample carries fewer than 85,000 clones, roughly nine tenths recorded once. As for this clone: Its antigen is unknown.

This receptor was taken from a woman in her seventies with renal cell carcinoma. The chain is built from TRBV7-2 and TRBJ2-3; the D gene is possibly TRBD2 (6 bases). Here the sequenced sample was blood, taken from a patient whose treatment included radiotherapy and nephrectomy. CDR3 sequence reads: CASTPRGYTDTQYF. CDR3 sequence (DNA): TGTGCCAGCACCCCACGGGGGTACACAGATACGCAGTATTTT.